The 20 T cell receptor beta chains below all came from one sample that was sequenced in a study of blood T cell repertoires in COVID-19. Clones were sequenced by immunoSEQ multiplex PCR, and TCRdb holds only the in-frame ones, with some missing. Of fewer than 35,000 clones listed, roughly nine tenths were seen once; the top ten hold less than 5.5%. Sequencing was done on a sample of peripheral blood. The receptors derive from a man in his sixties or seventies with active COVID-19.

V usage is TRBV27 and J usage is TRBJ2-3, with a possible D match to TRBD1 (7 bases). Trimming took 3 bases from V and 1 from J, leaving 11 bases between them. Germline CDR1 and CDR2: MNHEY and SMNVEV (reference sequence). The CDR3 consists of 15 residues. CDR3: CASSFLRGGTDTQYF. CDR3 sequence (DNA): TGTGCCAGCAGTTTCCTCAGGGGGGGCACAGATACGCAGTATTTT.

The CDR3 DNA reads TGTGCCACCAGCTCCGTTGGGACAGGGGCTACCTACGAGCAGTACTTC. This translates into CATSSVGTGATYEQYF. The V call is TRBV15, the J call TRBJ2-7; 10 nucleotides match TRBD1. With 5 bases clipped from V and 2 bases from J, the junction kept 9 bases outside the gene matches. This CDR3 spans 16 amino acids. CDR1 is LNHNV and CDR2 is YYDKDF in the germline V gene (reference sequence). The full variable domain, in which reference TRBV15 and TRBJ2-7 provide the parts outside the CDR3, is DAMVIQNPRYQVTQFGKPVTLSCSQTLNHNVMYWYQQKSSQAPKLLFHYYDKDFNNEADTPDNFQSRRPNTSFCFLDIRSPGLGDTAMYLCATSSVGTGATYEQYFGPGTRLTVT.

This clone has a handful of counts. The chain uses TRBV6-2 or TRBV6-3 and TRBJ1-2, with D perhaps TRBD1 (6 bases). From germline, CDR1 is MNHEY and CDR2 SVGEGT. V lost 3 bases and J 5 bases, leaving 7 bases between the germline ends. This CDR3 region has 12 residues. CDR3 residues: CASSYTGYGYTF. DNA of the CDR3: TGTGCCAGCAGTTATACAGGGTATGGCTACACCTTC.

A single count supports this clone. V gene TRBV12-5 combines with J gene TRBJ2-6; a possible D gene is TRBD1 (6 bases). The CDR3 has 16 amino acids. Germline loops: CDR1 LGHNT, CDR2 FRNRAP. Trimming left V 5 bases short and J 0 bases short, with 11 bases between. CDR3 coding DNA: TGTGCTAGTGGTCTCGACAGGACCTCTGGGGCCAACGTCCTGACTTTC. Amino acids: CASGLDRTSGANVLTF.

The chain recombines TRBV5-1 with TRBJ2-5, with 12 bases identical to TRBD1. From germline, CDR1 is SGHRS and CDR2 YFSETQ. V dropped 3 bases and J dropped 4; count of bases not matched to a gene: 4. The CDR3 loop spans 15 amino acids. Written as DNA, the CDR3 is TGCGCCAGCAGCTGGGGGACAGGGGGCAGAGAGACCCAGTACTTC. The encoded protein is CASSWGTGGRETQYF.

The chain carries TRBV5-1 and TRBJ2-5; 8 bases are a match to TRBD1. V shed 6 bases and J 1 base; nucleotides not matched to a gene: 11. The CDR3 length is 16 residues. Per germline, CDR1 SGHRS and CDR2 YFSETQ. This chain's CDR3 is CASNLSPTGGQETQYF. For the CDR3, the DNA is TGCGCCAGCAACCTTTCCCCCACAGGGGGCCAAGAGACCCAGTACTTC.

This clone was seen a single time. CDR3 nucleotide sequence: TGTGCCAGCAGCGCCCTGACTAGCGGGGCCCGCTACGAGCAGTACTTC. Protein sequence: CASSALTSGARYEQYF. The rearrangement uses TRBV5-8 and TRBJ2-7; 11 bases map to TRBD2. The length of the CDR3 is 16 residues. J gave up 3 bases and V 4 bases, and 9 bases lay outside the gene matches. Germline CDR1 and CDR2: SGHTS and YDEGEE.

The chain links TRBV2 to TRBJ2-7; TRBD1 is a possible D gene (5 bases). The CDR3 extends over 11 amino acids. Trimming stripped 6 bases from V and 6 bases from J, with 9 bases between. Germline CDR1 SNHLY, CDR2 FYNNEI. CDR3 DNA: TGTGCCAGCAGAGGGGAAATCGAGCAGTACTTC. Protein product: CASRGEIEQYF.

This clone has only one observation. The V and J genes are TRBV14 and TRBJ2-3; TRBD2 agrees at 7 bases. This CDR3 spans 17 amino acids. Germline V gives CDR1 SGHDN, CDR2 FVKESK. Trimming removed 0 bases from V and 6 bases from J; junction bases left unmatched: 12. The CDR3 nucleotides read TGTGCCAGCAGCCAAGAAGAGACGAGCGGGGCGTGGGATACGCAGTATTTT. Translated: CASSQEETSGAWDTQYF.

This chain joins TRBV7-9 and TRBJ1-3, with D perhaps matching TRBD1 (6 bases). The CDR3 length is 13 residues. Germline assignment: CDR1 SEHNR and CDR2 FQNEAQ (reference sequence). V was clipped by 5 bases and J by 8 bases, with 13 bases between them. CDR3 DNA: TGTGCCAGCAGCACACAGGGTTGGCACACCATATATTTT. Its protein is CASSTQGWHTIYF.

This clone was found a few times. The V call is TRBV5-4, the J call TRBJ2-7; TRBD1 matches 8 bases. Germline trimming cut 0 bases from V and 10 bases from J; bases unmatched to any gene: 3. The CDR3 covers 12 residues. Germline CDR1 reads SGHNT; CDR2 reads YYREEE (reference sequence). The CDR3 coding sequence is TGTGCCAGCAGCTTGGTCCAGGGGGCTCAGTACTTC. Protein product: CASSLVQGAQYF.

This clone was observed a few times. This chain connects TRBV19 to TRBJ1-1; 9 nucleotides align to TRBD1. The CDR3 spans 15 residues. CDR1 is LNHDA, CDR2 SQIVND, per germline (reference sequence). J lost 7 bases, V lost 6 bases, and 12 bases had no gene match. The CDR3 nucleotides read TGTGCCAGTAGCCAAACAGGGGGCCACGGAAATGAAGCTTTCTTT. Encoded protein: CASSQTGGHGNEAFF.

The CDR3 region is CASSPGTSGGAFEQYF. The CDR3 nucleotides are TGTGCCAGCAGCCCGGGGACTAGCGGGGGGGCGTTCGAGCAGTACTTC. J is TRBJ2-7 and V is TRBV12-1; the table's TRBD2 call for D was not verified on the DNA. TRBV12-1 is noted as a pseudogene. The CDR3 consists of 16 residues.

The chain couples TRBV2 to TRBJ2-2, with D tentatively TRBD2 (5 bases). The germline V gene encodes CDR1 SNHLY and CDR2 FYNNEI. The CDR3 length is 14 residues. V gave up 6 bases and J gave up 4 bases, with 12 bases separating them. CDR3 nucleotide sequence: TGTGCCAGCAGGGGTGGACTGGTCACCGGGGAGCTGTTTTTT. Encoded protein: CASRGGLVTGELFF.

This chain connects TRBV5-4 to TRBJ1-1; 8 positions match TRBD1. The germline V gene has CDR1 SGHNT and CDR2 YYREEE (reference sequence). This CDR3 comprises 15 residues. V shed 4 bases, J shed 1 base, and the junction held 6 bases outside the gene matches. CDR3 in DNA: TGTGCCAGCAGCCATGACAGGGGTGGGAACACTGAAGCTTTCTTT. Protein: CASSHDRGGNTEAFF.

This clone was detected only once. The chain carries TRBV15 and TRBJ1-1; 7 bases fit TRBD1. CDR1 is LNHNV, CDR2 YYDKDF, per germline (reference sequence). V dropped 2 bases and J dropped 7; count of bases not matched to a gene: 7. The CDR3 extends over 14 amino acids. The CDR3 protein is CATSRREGAGEAFF. CDR3 in DNA: TGTGCCACCAGCAGACGGGAGGGGGCCGGTGAAGCTTTCTTT.

In the case of this clone: At one end the junction does not follow the germline gene, possibly because of a read error. This chain uses TRBV4-3 with TRBJ2-7; D gene unclear. Per germline, CDR1 LGHNA and CDR2 YSLEER. The CDR3 has 13 residues. The CDR3 nucleotides are TGCGCCAGCAGCCCTAGTGGGTCCTACAAGCAGTACTTC. Encoded protein: CASSPSGSYKQYF.

This chain uses TRBV5-1 with TRBJ2-3; 8 bases are a match to TRBD1. Germline V lookup: CDR1 SGHRS, CDR2 YFSETQ. V trimming: 0 bases; J trimming: 5 bases; junction bases outside the gene matches: 8. CDR3 length equals 16 residues. CDR3 sequence (DNA): TGCGCCAGCAGCTTGGGGCCAGGGGGCTTCGGAGATACGCAGTATTTT. Its translation is CASSLGPGGFGDTQYF.

The chain links TRBV5-1 to TRBJ2-7; the match to TRBD1 covers 9 bases. The CDR3 is made up of 15 amino acids. V lost 3 bases and J lost 2; bases outside the gene matches: 6. The V gene's germline CDR1 is SGHRS and CDR2 YFSETQ. CDR3 DNA: TGCGCCAGCAGCTCAAGGGGACAGGGCCCCTACGAGCAGTACTTC. Translation gives CASSSRGQGPYEQYF. Full variable domain (outside the CDR3, taken from reference TRBV5-1 and TRBJ2-7): KAGVTQTPRYLIKTRGQQVTLSCSPISGHRSVSWYQQTPGQGLQFLFEYFSETQRNKGNFPGRFSGRQFSNSRSEMNVSTLELGDSALYLCASSSRGQGPYEQYFGPGTRLTVT.

V usage is TRBV28 and J usage is TRBJ1-1; D is undetermined. The CDR3 extends over 14 amino acids. CDR1 is MDHEN and CDR2 is SYDVKM in the germline V gene. V dropped 2 bases and J dropped 1 base, with 8 bases sitting between them. CDR3 DNA: TGTGCCAGCAGTTTACTACAGACGAACACTGAAGCTTTCTTT. Protein product: CASSLLQTNTEAFF.